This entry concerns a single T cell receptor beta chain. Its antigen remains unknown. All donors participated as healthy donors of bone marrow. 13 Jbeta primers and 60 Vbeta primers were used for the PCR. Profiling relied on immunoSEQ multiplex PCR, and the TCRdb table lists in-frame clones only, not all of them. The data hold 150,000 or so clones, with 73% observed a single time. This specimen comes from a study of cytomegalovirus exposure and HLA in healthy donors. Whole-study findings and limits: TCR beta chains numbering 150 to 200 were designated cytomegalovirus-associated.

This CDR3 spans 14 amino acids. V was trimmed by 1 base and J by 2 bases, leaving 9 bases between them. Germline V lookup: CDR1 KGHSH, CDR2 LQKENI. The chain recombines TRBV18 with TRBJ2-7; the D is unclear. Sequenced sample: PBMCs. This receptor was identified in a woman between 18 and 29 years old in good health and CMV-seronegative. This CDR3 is CASSPRESAYEQYF. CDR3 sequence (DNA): TGTGCCAGCTCACCACGTGAGTCGGCCTACGAGCAGTACTTC.